This T cell receptor (beta chain) was identified during a study of T cells in Graves' hyperthyroidism and ophthalmopathy. Study-wide results and limits: The model predicted ophthalmopathy a median roughly six months before onset.

V was cut by 8 bases and J by 5 bases, with 9 bases left in between. The CDR3 is 11 residues long. The TCR beta CDR3 regions underwent amplification using RNA transcripts as the source. First-round RT-PCR of the TCR CDR3 relied on the HTBI primer set. TCRdb independently ran MiXCR on the multiplex PCR reads; one entry per CDR3 protein. This sample has a few hundred thousand distinct CDR3 sequences, with 15% to 18% found just once. Around 10 ml fresh peripheral blood yielded the PBMCs. This clonotype appeared a few times. What it binds is unknown. Sequencing input: blood. This sequence was found in a woman younger than 45 with Graves' hyperthyroidism. The chain recombines TRBV12-3 or TRBV12-4 with TRBJ1-1; no clear D. CDR3: CASGGETEAFF. In DNA form, the CDR3 reads TGTGCCAGCGGCGGGGAGACTGAAGCTTTCTTT.